This TCR beta chain was retrieved from a study of CD8 T cells in Susac syndrome. In the study overall: Patients with Susac syndrome, at blood draw, were therapy-naive, on corticosteroids, or on intravenous immunoglobulin alone. The study, taken as a whole, reports: In total CD8+ repertoires, about 15 Susac-specific public clones were detected, and CD8+ TEMRA repertoires contained four or five.

Comment on this clonotype: Its antigen remains unidentified.

An input of about 0.5 to 1 ug of RNA was subjected to reverse transcription using random hexamers. TCRdb re-analysed the immunoSEQ multiplex PCR reads in MiXCR, keeping a single row per CDR3 protein. The profile shows around 110,000 distinct CDR3 sequences, roughly 94% of them singletons. Trimming removed 6 bases at V and 4 bases at J, with 10 bases between. This CDR3 has 12 residues. Germline values: CDR1 SQVTM, CDR2 ANQGSEA. The TCR was taken from a human donor with Susac syndrome. Sample: CD8+ T cells from PBMCs. The genes are TRBV29-1 and TRBJ1-3, with D unresolved. The CDR3 loop is CSVGSAGNTIYF. CDR3 bases: TGCAGCGTGGGGAGCGCCGGAAACACCATATATTTT.